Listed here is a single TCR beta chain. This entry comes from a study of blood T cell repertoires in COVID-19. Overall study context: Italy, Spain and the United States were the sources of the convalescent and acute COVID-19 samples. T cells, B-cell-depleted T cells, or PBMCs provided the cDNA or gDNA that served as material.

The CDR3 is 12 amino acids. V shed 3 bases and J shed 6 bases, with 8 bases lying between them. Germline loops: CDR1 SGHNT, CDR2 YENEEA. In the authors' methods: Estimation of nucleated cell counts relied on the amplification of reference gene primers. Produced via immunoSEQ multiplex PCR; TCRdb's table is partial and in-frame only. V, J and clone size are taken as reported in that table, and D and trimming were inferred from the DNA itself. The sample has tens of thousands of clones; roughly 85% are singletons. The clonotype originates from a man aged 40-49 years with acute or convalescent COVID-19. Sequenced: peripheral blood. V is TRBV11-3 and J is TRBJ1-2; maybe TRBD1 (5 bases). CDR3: CASSFGGNGYTF. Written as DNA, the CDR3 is TGTGCCAGCAGCTTTGGGGGGAATGGCTACACCTTC. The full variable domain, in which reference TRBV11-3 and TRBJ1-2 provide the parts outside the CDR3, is EAGVVQSPRYKIIEKKQPVAFWCNPISGHNTLYWYLQNLGQGPELLIRYENEEAVDDSQLPKDRFSAERLKGVDSTLKIQPAELGDSAVYLCASSFGGNGYTFGSGTRLTVV.